The TCR beta chain under discussion was sequenced for a study of PD-1 blockade in classical Hodgkin lymphoma. Broader study findings: In newly diagnosed patients, baseline TCR diversity was reportedly below that of healthy donors. Those patients who began receiving nivolumab less than 1 year after ASCT had lower diversity, and they were excluded. While CD8+ TCR diversity did not rise significantly by C4D1, CD4+ TCR diversity did.

Profiled with immunoSEQ multiplex PCR; TCRdb holds only in-frame clones, not every one. The sample comprises over 85,000 clones, about nine tenths of which are singletons, and about 2.9% rests with the top ten. Time point: cycle 4 day 1 (C4D1), after 6 weeks of nivolumab. Every patient had relapsed following autologous stem cell transplantation, and cohorts differed in brentuximab vedotin exposure. Details on this clone: As yet, its antigen is unknown.

This CDR3 comprises 14 residues. Germline V gene sequence: CDR1 KGHSH, CDR2 LQKENI. Trimming stripped 5 bases from V and 3 bases from J, with 11 bases between. The chain joins TRBV18 to TRBJ1-5; tentative D call: TRBD1 (5 bases). Here the sequenced sample was peripheral blood mononuclear cells (PBMCs), taken before the fourth cycle of nivolumab. This TCR derives from a human donor with classical Hodgkin lymphoma. The CDR3 DNA sequence: TGTGCCAGCTCATGGGACCGATTCAATCAGCCCCAGCATTTT. Translation: CASSWDRFNQPQHF.